This T cell receptor beta chain was sequenced in a study of T cell repertoires in cytomegalovirus infection. Study details: Public TCR beta signatures marked donors with CMV infection and the matching HLA. Points from the study as a whole: CMV-specific HLA-C-restricted TCR beta clonotypes dominated the ex vivo response.

TCRdb recomputed calls from the reads with MiXCR, one row per CDR3 protein. The sample records some 700,000 distinct CDR3 sequences, 35% to 45% being singletons. Notes on this clonotype: Its target is not known.

Germline V gene lookup returns CDR1 DFQATT and CDR2 SNEGSKA (reference sequence). Trimming pared 0 bases from V and 1 base from J, leaving 18 bases between. The CDR3 totals 17 residues. This chain joins TRBV20-1 and TRBJ1-2; TRBD1 is a possible D gene (5 bases). The sequence was collected from a human donor in good health (CMV status not recorded). Some clones in this sample may be carry-over from other donors' samples. Sequences were obtained from PBMCs. CDR3 bases: TGCAGTGCTAGAGACCCAACCCTAGCCGGGGGTAACTATGGCTACACCTTC. Its protein is CSARDPTLAGGNYGYTF.